Shown below are 28 T cell receptor beta chains from a single sample sequenced in a study of cytomegalovirus exposure and HLA in healthy donors. Primers for the PCR totalled 60 Vbeta and 13 Jbeta. Method: immunoSEQ multiplex PCR; TCRdb's copy keeps in-frame clones and lacks some. This sample carries about 120,000 clones, about 70% of them seen once, and the ten largest clones take approximately 2%. Sequences were obtained from PBMCs. The receptor source for this set is a human donor in good health.

The chain is built from TRBV7-2 and TRBJ2-5; 7 bases agree with TRBD1. The germline gives CDR1 SGHTA, CDR2 FQGNSA. The CDR3 spans 14 residues. V trimming: 2 bases; J trimming: 5 bases; junction bases outside the gene matches: 5. This CDR3 is CASSLNRGVETQYF. The CDR3 nucleotides are TGTGCCAGCAGCTTAAACAGGGGTGTGGAGACCCAGTACTTC.

The chain combines TRBV15 with TRBJ2-7; D is unresolved. V was cut by 1 base and J by 3 bases, with 7 bases left in between. Germline-derived CDR1 and CDR2 are LNHNV and YYDKDF (reference sequence). The CDR3 runs to 13 residues. CDR3 amino acids: CATSRVPGYEQYF. The CDR3 DNA sequence: TGTGCCACCAGCAGAGTACCCGGCTACGAGCAGTACTTC.

This clone occurred a few times. V gene TRBV6-1 combines with J gene TRBJ2-1; D possibly corresponds to TRBD1 (6 bases). V lost 5 bases, J lost 7 bases, and 15 bases lay in between. Looked up from germline, CDR1 is MNHNS and CDR2 is SASEGT. The CDR3 is 14 amino acids. The CDR3 sequence is CASSQAWGHNEQFF. Written as DNA, the CDR3 is TGTGCCAGCAGTCAGGCGTGGGGACATAATGAGCAGTTCTTC.

This sequence joins TRBV28 and TRBJ2-2; 9 bases agree with TRBD1. This CDR3 has 19 amino acids. Germline CDR1 reads MDHEN; CDR2 reads SYDVKM. V was clipped by 6 bases and J by 2 bases; unmatched bases: 16. The CDR3 is CASSPRPGQGPVNTGELFF. The CDR3 nucleotides read TGTGCCAGCAGCCCGAGACCAGGACAGGGGCCCGTTAACACCGGGGAGCTGTTTTTT.

This clone came up a few times. The genes are TRBV2 and TRBJ2-7; weak D call: TRBD2 (5 bases). V was cut by 6 bases and J by 5 bases, with 11 bases left in between. Germline assignment: CDR1 SNHLY and CDR2 FYNNEI. The CDR3 is made up of 12 amino acids. The CDR3 nucleotides are TGTGCCAGCAGATTAAGCGGCCACGAGCAGTACTTC. Translation: CASRLSGHEQYF.

V and J are TRBV5-1 and TRBJ2-7; D remains unclear. The V gene lost 1 base and the J gene lost 0 bases, with 11 bases spanning the gap. From germline, CDR1 is SGHRS and CDR2 YFSETQ. The CDR3 has 15 residues. CDR3: CASSLTESLSYEQYF. The DNA for the CDR3 is TGCGCCAGCAGCTTGACGGAGTCCCTCTCCTACGAGCAGTACTTC.

This chain connects TRBV29-1 to TRBJ2-1; 9 bases map to TRBD1. CDR1 is SQVTM, CDR2 ANQGSEA, per germline. The CDR3 length is 13 residues. Unmatched junction bases numbered 8, after V lost 6 bases and J lost 8 bases. The CDR3 region has the DNA TGCAGCGTGCCGGGACAGGGTATTTATGAGCAGTTCTTC. It translates to CSVPGQGIYEQFF.

The chain employs TRBV7-3 and TRBJ2-7, with TRBD2 matching 9 bases. Germline V gene data show CDR1 as SGHTA and CDR2 as FQGTGA. The CDR3 consists of 17 residues. After removal of 5 bases from V and 3 bases from J, the junction contained 14 bases not matched to a gene. CDR3 sequence (DNA): TGTGCCAGCAGCCGCGACGCGGCTAGCGGGACCTTCTACGAGCAGTACTTC. It specifies CASSRDAASGTFYEQYF.

This clone was picked up one time. This sequence joins TRBV28 and TRBJ2-2; the D is unclear. Germline V lookup: CDR1 MDHEN, CDR2 SYDVKM. The CDR3 contains 14 residues. V lost 2 bases, J lost 7 bases, and 11 bases lay in between. Here the CDR3 DNA reads TGTGCCAGCAGTTTACCTTTGCCGGTCGGGGAGCTGTTTTTT. This encodes CASSLPLPVGELFF.

This clone was found once. The chain carries TRBV5-4 and TRBJ2-7; D is possibly TRBD2 (6 bases). The germline V and J ends were trimmed by 2 bases and 6 bases, with 15 bases remaining between them. There are 14 residues in the CDR3. Per germline, CDR1 SGHNT and CDR2 YYREEE (reference sequence). The CDR3 is CASSLAGTPFEQYF. CDR3 nucleotides: TGTGCCAGCAGCTTAGCCGGGACTCCTTTCGAGCAGTACTTC.

This chain links TRBV19 with TRBJ2-6; D is possibly TRBD2 (6 bases). This CDR3 has 13 residues. V lost 8 bases to trimming and J lost 1 base, with 6 bases between them. Per the germline V gene, CDR1 is LNHDA and CDR2 is SQIVND (reference sequence). The CDR3 spells CASGRSGANVLTF. The CDR3 DNA is TGTGCCAGTGGGAGGTCTGGGGCCAACGTCCTGACTTTC.

This clone occurred a few times. CDR3 DNA: TGTGCCAGCAGCTTATGGGAGGGTCGCGGCAATCAGCCCCAGCATTTT. This gives the protein CASSLWEGRGNQPQHF. The J gene is TRBJ1-5, the V gene TRBV7-8; D gene unclear. This CDR3 is 16 amino acids long. Germline V gives CDR1 SGHVS, CDR2 FQNEAQ. V was shortened by 2 bases and J by 2 bases, with 13 bases between the two germline ends.

The chain is built from TRBV7-2 and TRBJ1-2, with D possibly being TRBD1 (5 bases). Germline V gives CDR1 SGHTA, CDR2 FQGNSA. The germline V and J ends were trimmed by 1 base and 7 bases, with 16 bases remaining between them. This CDR3 is 15 amino acids long. The DNA for the CDR3 is TGTGCCAGCAGCTTAGTCGGCAGGGCGGTGGGTGGCTACACCTTC. It codes for CASSLVGRAVGGYTF. The full variable domain, rest sourced from reference TRBV7-2 and TRBJ1-2, is GAGVSQSPSNKVTEKGKDVELRCDPISGHTALYWYRQSLGQGLEFLIYFQGNSAPDKSGLPSDRFSAERTGGSVSTLTIQRTQQEDSAVYLCASSLVGRAVGGYTFGSGTRLTVV.

V gene TRBV7-4 combines with J gene TRBJ2-5; a possible D gene is TRBD1 (6 bases). Germline assignment: CDR1 SGHVT and CDR2 SQSDAQ. V gave up 1 base and J gave up 1 base, with 16 bases separating them. The CDR3 runs 17 residues. Here the CDR3 DNA reads TGTGCCAGCAGCTTAGTTTTTCCGCTAGGGGGCCAAGAGACCCAGTACTTC. Translating it yields CASSLVFPLGGQETQYF.

V and J are TRBV19 and TRBJ2-3; D is perhaps TRBD2 (6 bases). Trimming took off 3 bases at V and 0 bases at J, with 10 bases between the two ends. The V gene's germline CDR1 is LNHDA and CDR2 SQIVND (reference sequence). This CDR3 region has 15 residues. CDR3 DNA: TGTGCCAGTAGTATCGGGGGATCTAGCACAGATACGCAGTATTTT. The encoded protein is CASSIGGSSTDTQYF. The complete variable domain, with remaining parts taken from reference TRBV19 and TRBJ2-3, reads DGGITQSPKYLFRKEGQNVTLSCEQNLNHDAMYWYRQDPGQGLRLIYYSQIVNDFQKGDIAEGYSVSREKKESFPLTVTSAQKNPTAFYLCASSIGGSSTDTQYFGPGTRLTVL.

V is TRBV6-5 and J is TRBJ2-1, with 8 positions matching TRBD1. The junction had 9 bases not matched to a gene; V was cut back by 9 bases and J by 2 bases. The length of the CDR3 is 15 residues. Per the germline V gene, CDR1 is MNHEY and CDR2 is SVGAGI. DNA of the CDR3: TGTGCCAGTTCAGGACAGGGAATGACCTACAATGAGCAGTTCTTC. It is translated as CASSGQGMTYNEQFF.

In DNA, the CDR3 is TGTGCCAGCAGTTACAATAGCGGGAGCGGGGAGACCCAGTACTTC. This gives the protein CASSYNSGSGETQYF. The chain carries TRBV7-2 and TRBJ2-5; the match to TRBD2 covers 9 bases. V shed 6 bases and J 5 bases; nucleotides not matched to a gene: 10. Looked up from germline, CDR1 is SGHTA and CDR2 is FQGNSA. This CDR3 region has 15 residues.

This chain links TRBV7-2 with TRBJ1-5, with 8 positions matching TRBD1. Germline V gives CDR1 SGHTA, CDR2 FQGNSA. V lost 3 bases to trimming and J lost 4 bases; unmatched junction nucleotides: 14. The CDR3 has 18 residues. The CDR3 loop is CASSLGLRGRRDNQPQHF. The CDR3 DNA follows: TGTGCCAGCAGCTTGGGGCTCAGGGGGCGTAGGGATAATCAGCCCCAGCATTTT.

V is TRBV5-1 and J is TRBJ1-2, with 10 positions matching TRBD1. After removal of 1 base from V and 6 bases from J, the junction contained 3 bases not matched to a gene. This CDR3 contains 14 residues. Germline V gene lookup returns CDR1 SGHRS and CDR2 YFSETQ. This chain's CDR3 is CASSLKGTGDGYTF. CDR3 bases: TGCGCCAGCAGCTTGAAAGGGACAGGGGATGGCTACACCTTC.

The rearrangement uses TRBV10-2 and TRBJ2-5; 16 nucleotides agree with TRBD2. CDR1 is WSHSY and CDR2 is SAAADI in the germline V gene. This CDR3 has 17 residues. V gave up 3 bases and J gave up 5 bases; unmatched junction bases: 6. The CDR3 coding sequence is TGCGCCAGCAGTGAAGGGACTAGCGGGGGGGTGACGGAGACCCAGTACTTC. Translating gives CASSEGTSGGVTETQYF.

The gene calls are TRBV19 and TRBJ1-5, with D perhaps TRBD1 (6 bases). V shed 3 bases and J shed 2 bases, with 14 bases lying between them. CDR1 LNHDA and CDR2 SQIVND come from the germline V gene (reference sequence). The CDR3 loop spans 16 amino acids. The CDR3 loop reads CASSIPWGQGNQPQHF. CDR3 sequence (DNA): TGTGCCAGTAGTATCCCATGGGGACAAGGCAATCAGCCCCAGCATTTT. The whole variable domain, remainder taken from reference TRBV19 and TRBJ1-5, is DGGITQSPKYLFRKEGQNVTLSCEQNLNHDAMYWYRQDPGQGLRLIYYSQIVNDFQKGDIAEGYSVSREKKESFPLTVTSAQKNPTAFYLCASSIPWGQGNQPQHFGDGTRLSIL.

This clone was detected once. The J gene is TRBJ1-1, the V gene TRBV5-1; D is perhaps TRBD1 (5 bases). Germline V gene lookup returns CDR1 SGHRS and CDR2 YFSETQ. The CDR3 runs to 12 residues. The germline V and J ends were trimmed by 2 bases and 7 bases, with 9 bases remaining between them. CDR3 loop: CASSFQGIEAFF. Here the CDR3 DNA reads TGCGCCAGCAGCTTCCAGGGAATTGAAGCTTTCTTT.

The V gene is TRBV9, the J gene TRBJ2-3, with D maybe TRBD1 (7 bases). CDR3 length equals 14 residues. Per the germline V gene, CDR1 is SGDLS and CDR2 is YYNGEE. Trimming took off 4 bases at V and 5 bases at J, with 14 bases between the two ends. The CDR3 here is CASSPGTAGDTQYF. In DNA, the CDR3 is TGTGCCAGCAGCCCGGGGACAGCGGGAGATACGCAGTATTTT.

The rearrangement uses TRBV11-2 and TRBJ2-1; 7 bases line up with TRBD1. V lost 5 bases to trimming and J lost 8 bases; unmatched junction nucleotides: 12. This CDR3 has 15 amino acids. In germline, CDR1 is SGHAT, CDR2 FQNNGV. Here the CDR3 DNA reads TGTGCCAGCAGCCCGAGACAGGGATATCTGGATGAGCAGTTCTTC. Amino acid sequence: CASSPRQGYLDEQFF. Together with reference TRBV11-2 and TRBJ2-1, the CDR3 gives the full variable domain: EAGVAQSPRYKIIEKRQSVAFWCNPISGHATLYWYQQILGQGPKLLIQFQNNGVVDDSQLPKDRFSAERLKGVDSTLKIQPAKLEDSAVYLCASSPRQGYLDEQFFGPGTRLTVL.

This sequence joins TRBV7-2 and TRBJ1-1; D is unclear. In germline, CDR1 is SGHTA, CDR2 FQGNSA. V was shortened by 1 base and J by 7 bases, with 13 bases between the two germline ends. The CDR3 contains 14 residues. The CDR3 nucleotides are TGTGCCAGCAGCTTAGGAGATTTGGGCTATGAAGCTTTCTTT. It encodes CASSLGDLGYEAFF.

V and J are TRBV7-9 and TRBJ2-2; the match to TRBD1 covers 7 bases. Germline V gene lookup returns CDR1 SEHNR and CDR2 FQNEAQ (reference sequence). This CDR3 has 15 amino acids. Losses at the gene ends were 3 bases for V and 6 bases for J; bases not matched to a gene: 7. The CDR3 region is CASSFKLTGPGELFF. The DNA for the CDR3 is TGTGCCAGCAGCTTTAAACTGACAGGGCCCGGGGAGCTGTTTTTT.

The chain is built from TRBV11-2 and TRBJ2-1; 13 bases map to TRBD2. The CDR3 covers 16 residues. V lost 5 bases and J lost 4; bases outside the gene matches: 5. Germline V gives CDR1 SGHAT, CDR2 FQNNGV. The CDR3 DNA is TGTGCCAGCAGCCTCGGGACTAGCGGGAATTACAATGAGCAGTTCTTC. Translation gives CASSLGTSGNYNEQFF.

The rearrangement uses TRBV14 and TRBJ2-1; the D gene is possibly TRBD1 (5 bases). The germline V and J ends were trimmed by 1 base and 3 bases, with 7 bases remaining between them. There are 14 residues in the CDR3. CDR1 and CDR2 from the germline V gene are SGHDN and FVKESK. CDR3 sequence (DNA): TGTGCCAGCAGCCAAGCAAGGGGCTACAATGAGCAGTTCTTC. Its translation is CASSQARGYNEQFF.